Only a few counts were recorded for the clone carrying this T cell receptor (beta chain). Measured with immunoSEQ multiplex PCR; TCRdb has only the in-frame clones, and not every one. The data hold over 150,000 clones, with 79% observed a single time. The CDR3 covers 13 residues. Germline values: CDR1 SNHLY, CDR2 FYNNEI. V was clipped by 1 base and J by 8 bases, with 6 bases between them. The data originate from a study of blood T cell repertoires in COVID-19. This chain joins TRBV2 and TRBJ1-6; D gene uncertain. Sequenced input: PBMCs or T cells enriched from blood (not recorded which). The sequence was obtained from a woman in her 70s in a cohort exposed to, infected with or recovered from COVID-19 (not recorded which). CDR3 nucleotides: TGTGCCAGCAGTGAAGTCGGGGATTCACCCCTCCACTTT. Encoded protein: CASSEVGDSPLHF. The full variable domain, rest sourced from reference TRBV2 and TRBJ1-6, is EPEVTQTPSHQVTQMGQEVILRCVPISNHLYFYWYRQILGQKVEFLVSFYNNEISEKSEIFDDQFSVERPDGSNFTLKIRSTKLEDSAMYFCASSEVGDSPLHFGNGTRLTVT.